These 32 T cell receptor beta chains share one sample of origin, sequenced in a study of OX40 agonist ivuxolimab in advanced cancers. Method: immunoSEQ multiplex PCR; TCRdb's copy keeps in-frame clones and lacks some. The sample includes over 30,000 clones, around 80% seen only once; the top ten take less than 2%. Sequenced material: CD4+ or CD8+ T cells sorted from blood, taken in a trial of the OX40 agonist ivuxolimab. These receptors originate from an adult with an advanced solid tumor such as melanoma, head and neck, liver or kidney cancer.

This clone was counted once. The CDR3 nucleotides read TGTGCCAGTAGTATGGCCGGGACTACGAGCACAGATACGCAGTATTTT. It specifies CASSMAGTTSTDTQYF. The rearrangement joins TRBV19 to TRBJ2-3; 7 bases fit TRBD2. The ends lost 3 bases at V and 0 bases at J; junction bases unmatched: 6. The CDR3 runs 16 residues. Germline CDR1 LNHDA, CDR2 SQIVND (reference sequence).

The CDR3 sequence: CASSPGQAGQPQHF. CDR3 coding DNA: TGTGCCAGCAGCCCCGGACAGGCGGGTCAGCCCCAGCATTTT. This sequence joins TRBV2 and TRBJ1-5; 7 nucleotides line up with TRBD1. This CDR3 contains 14 residues. V was pared by 6 bases and J by 6 bases, with 8 bases of the junction left unmatched. CDR1 and CDR2 (germline): SNHLY, FYNNEI.

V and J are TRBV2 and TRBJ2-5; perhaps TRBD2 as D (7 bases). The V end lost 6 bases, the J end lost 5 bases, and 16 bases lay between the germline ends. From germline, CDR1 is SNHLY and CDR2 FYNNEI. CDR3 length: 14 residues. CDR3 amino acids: CASRRGGAGETQYF. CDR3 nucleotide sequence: TGTGCCAGCAGGAGGGGGGGCGCGGGGGAGACCCAGTACTTC.

The CDR3 reads CRVYASTEAFF. In DNA, the CDR3 is TGCAGGGTATATGCAAGCACTGAAGCTTTCTTT. This chain joins TRBV20-1 and TRBJ1-1; no firm D call. CDR3 size: 11 residues. The germline CDR1 and CDR2 sequences are DFQATT and SNEGSKA (reference sequence).

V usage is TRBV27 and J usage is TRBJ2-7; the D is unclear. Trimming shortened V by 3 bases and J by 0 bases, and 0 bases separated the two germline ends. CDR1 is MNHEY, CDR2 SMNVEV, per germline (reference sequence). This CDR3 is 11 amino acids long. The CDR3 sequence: CASSFSYEQYF. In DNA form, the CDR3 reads TGTGCCAGCAGTTTCTCCTACGAGCAGTACTTC.

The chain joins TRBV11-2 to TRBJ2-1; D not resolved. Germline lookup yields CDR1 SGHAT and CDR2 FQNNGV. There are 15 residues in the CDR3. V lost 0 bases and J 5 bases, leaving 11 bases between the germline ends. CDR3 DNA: TGTGCCAGCAGCTTAGAGGTGGGATTCAACAATGAGCAGTTCTTC. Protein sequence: CASSLEVGFNNEQFF.

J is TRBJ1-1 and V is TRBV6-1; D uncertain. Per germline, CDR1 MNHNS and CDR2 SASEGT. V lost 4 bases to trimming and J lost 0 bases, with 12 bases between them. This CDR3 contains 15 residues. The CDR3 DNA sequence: TGTGCCAGCAGTGCGAGTCCTCGGATGAACACTGAAGCTTTCTTT. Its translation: CASSASPRMNTEAFF.

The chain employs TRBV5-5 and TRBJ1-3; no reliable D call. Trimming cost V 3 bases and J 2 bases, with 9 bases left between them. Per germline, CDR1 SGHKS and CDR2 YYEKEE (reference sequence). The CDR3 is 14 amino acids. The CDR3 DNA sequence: TGTGCCAGCAGCTCCCCCGGGGCTGGAAACACCATATATTTT. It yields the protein CASSSPGAGNTIYF. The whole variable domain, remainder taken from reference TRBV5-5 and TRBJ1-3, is DAGVTQSPTHLIKTRGQQVTLRCSPISGHKSVSWYQQVLGQGPQFIFQYYEKEERGRGNFPDRFSARQFPNYSSELNVNALLLGDSALYLCASSSPGAGNTIYFGEGSWLTVV.

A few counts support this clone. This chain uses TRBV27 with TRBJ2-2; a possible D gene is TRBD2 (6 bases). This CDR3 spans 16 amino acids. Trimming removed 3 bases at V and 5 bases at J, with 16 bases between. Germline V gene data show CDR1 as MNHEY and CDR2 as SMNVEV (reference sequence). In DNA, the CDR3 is TGTGCCAGCAGTTTCAGATCCGGGGGTGGGACCGGGGAGCTGTTTTTT. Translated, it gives CASSFRSGGGTGELFF.

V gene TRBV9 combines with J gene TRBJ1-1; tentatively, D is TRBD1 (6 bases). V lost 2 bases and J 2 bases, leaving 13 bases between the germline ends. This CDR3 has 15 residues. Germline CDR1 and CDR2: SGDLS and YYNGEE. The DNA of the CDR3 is TGTGCCAGCAGCGTCACTGGGACACAAAACACTGAAGCTTTCTTT. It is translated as CASSVTGTQNTEAFF.

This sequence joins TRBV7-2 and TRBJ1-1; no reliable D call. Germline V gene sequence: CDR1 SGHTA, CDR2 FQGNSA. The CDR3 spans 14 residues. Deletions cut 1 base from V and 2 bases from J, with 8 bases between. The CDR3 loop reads CASSLGWGNTEAFF. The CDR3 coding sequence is TGTGCCAGCAGCTTAGGATGGGGAAACACTGAAGCTTTCTTT.

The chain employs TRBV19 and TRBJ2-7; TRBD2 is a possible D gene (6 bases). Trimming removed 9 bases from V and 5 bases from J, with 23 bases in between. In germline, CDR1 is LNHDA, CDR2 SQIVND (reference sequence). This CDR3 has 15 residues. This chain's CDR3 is CARSYIARENDEQYF. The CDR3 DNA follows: TGTGCCAGGTCATATATCGCCCGGGAGAACGACGAGCAGTACTTC.

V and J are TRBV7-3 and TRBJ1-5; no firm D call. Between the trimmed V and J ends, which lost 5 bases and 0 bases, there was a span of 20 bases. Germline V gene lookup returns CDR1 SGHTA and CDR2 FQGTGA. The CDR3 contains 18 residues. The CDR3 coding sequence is TGTGCCAGCAGCCCGCCAGGAGTAAAGGCGGATAGCAATCAGCCCCAGCATTTT. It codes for CASSPPGVKADSNQPQHF. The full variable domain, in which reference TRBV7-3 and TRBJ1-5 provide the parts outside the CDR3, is GAGVSQTPSNKVTEKGKYVELRCDPISGHTALYWYRQSLGQGPEFLIYFQGTGAADDSGLPNDRFFAVRPEGSVSTLKIQRTERGDSAVYLCASSPPGVKADSNQPQHFGDGTRLSIL.

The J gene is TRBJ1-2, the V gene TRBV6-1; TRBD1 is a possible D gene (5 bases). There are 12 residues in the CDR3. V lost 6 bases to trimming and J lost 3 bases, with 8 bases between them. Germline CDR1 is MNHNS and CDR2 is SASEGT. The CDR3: CASRGDHYGYTF. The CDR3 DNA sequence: TGTGCCAGCAGGGGGGATCACTATGGCTACACCTTC.

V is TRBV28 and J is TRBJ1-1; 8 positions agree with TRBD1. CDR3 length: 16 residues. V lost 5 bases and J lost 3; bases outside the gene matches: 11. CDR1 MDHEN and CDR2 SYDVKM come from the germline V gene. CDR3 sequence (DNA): TGTGCCAGCAGTAGACAGGGGCCGAGGTCCCACACTGAAGCTTTCTTT. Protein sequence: CASSRQGPRSHTEAFF.

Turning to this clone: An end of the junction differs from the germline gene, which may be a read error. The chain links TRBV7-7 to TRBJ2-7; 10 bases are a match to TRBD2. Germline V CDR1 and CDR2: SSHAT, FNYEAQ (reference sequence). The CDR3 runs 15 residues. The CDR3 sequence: CASSQSSGSSYEQYF. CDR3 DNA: TGTGCTAGCAGCCAATCTAGCGGGAGCTCCTACGAGCAGTACTTC.

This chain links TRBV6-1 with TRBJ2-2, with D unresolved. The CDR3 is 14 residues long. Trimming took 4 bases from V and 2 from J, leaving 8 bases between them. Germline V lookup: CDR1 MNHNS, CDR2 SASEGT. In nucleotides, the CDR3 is TGTGCCAGCAGTGCACACCAAAACACCGGGGAGCTGTTTTTT. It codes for CASSAHQNTGELFF.

The CDR3 DNA reads TGTGCCATCAGGAGACTAGCGGAGAGCACAGATACGCAGTATTTT. Its protein is CAIRRLAESTDTQYF. This chain uses TRBV10-3 with TRBJ2-3, with 9 positions matching TRBD2. The germline gives CDR1 ENHRY, CDR2 SYGVKD. CDR3 length equals 15 residues. V lost 6 bases, J lost 0 bases, and 4 bases stayed unmatched.

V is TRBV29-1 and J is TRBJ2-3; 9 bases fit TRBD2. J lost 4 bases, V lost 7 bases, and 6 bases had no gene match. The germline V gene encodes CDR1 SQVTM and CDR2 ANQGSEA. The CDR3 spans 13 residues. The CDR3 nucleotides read TGCAGCGCTTTAGCGGGGGCCCCAGATACGCAGTATTTT. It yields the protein CSALAGAPDTQYF.

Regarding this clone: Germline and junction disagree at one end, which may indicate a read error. Written as DNA, the CDR3 is TGTGCCAGCAGCGGGGGGTATAGCGGGAGTTCCCTCTTC. The encoded protein is CASSGGYSGSSLF. V usage is TRBV5-6 and J usage is TRBJ2-1, with TRBD2 matching 9 bases. This CDR3 has 13 amino acids. CDR1 and CDR2 from the germline V gene are SGHDT and YYEEEE.

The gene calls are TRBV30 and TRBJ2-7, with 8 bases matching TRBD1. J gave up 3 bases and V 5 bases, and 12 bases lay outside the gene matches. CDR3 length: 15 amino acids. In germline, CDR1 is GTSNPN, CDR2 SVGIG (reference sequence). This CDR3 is CAWGGRTGIRYEQYF. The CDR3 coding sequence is TGTGCCTGGGGAGGCCGGACAGGGATTCGCTACGAGCAGTACTTC.

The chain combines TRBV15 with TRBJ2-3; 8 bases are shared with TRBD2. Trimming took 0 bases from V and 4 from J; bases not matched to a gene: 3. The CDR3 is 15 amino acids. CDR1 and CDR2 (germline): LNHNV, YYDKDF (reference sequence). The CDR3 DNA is TGTGCCACCAGCAGAGATCCGACTAGCGCAGATACGCAGTATTTT. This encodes CATSRDPTSADTQYF. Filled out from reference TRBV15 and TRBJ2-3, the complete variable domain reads DAMVIQNPRYQVTQFGKPVTLSCSQTLNHNVMYWYQQKSSQAPKLLFHYYDKDFNNEADTPDNFQSRRPNTSFCFLDIRSPGLGDTAMYLCATSRDPTSADTQYFGPGTRLTVL.

In DNA form, the CDR3 reads TGCGCCAGCAGCTCGACAGGGGGATCCTACGAGCAGTACTTC. This sequence encodes CASSSTGGSYEQYF. This rearrangement joins TRBV5-1 to TRBJ2-7, with 9 bases lining up with TRBD1. From germline, CDR1 is SGHRS and CDR2 YFSETQ. CDR3 size: 14 residues. With V trimmed by 3 bases and J by 1 base, 2 bases remained unmatched. Full variable domain (outside the CDR3, taken from reference TRBV5-1 and TRBJ2-7): KAGVTQTPRYLIKTRGQQVTLSCSPISGHRSVSWYQQTPGQGLQFLFEYFSETQRNKGNFPGRFSGRQFSNSRSEMNVSTLELGDSALYLCASSSTGGSYEQYFGPGTRLTVT.

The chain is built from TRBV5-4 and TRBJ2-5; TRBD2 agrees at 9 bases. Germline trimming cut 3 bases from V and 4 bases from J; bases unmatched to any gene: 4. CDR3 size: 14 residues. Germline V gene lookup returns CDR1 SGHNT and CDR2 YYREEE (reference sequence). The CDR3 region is CASSSAGGRETQYF. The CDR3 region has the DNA TGTGCCAGCAGCTCCGCGGGGGGGCGAGAGACCCAGTACTTC.

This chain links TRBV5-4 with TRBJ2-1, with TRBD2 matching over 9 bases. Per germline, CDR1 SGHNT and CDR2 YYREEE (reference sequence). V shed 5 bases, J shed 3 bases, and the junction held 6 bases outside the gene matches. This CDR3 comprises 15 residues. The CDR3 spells CASRKAGGIYNEQFF. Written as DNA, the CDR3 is TGTGCCAGCAGAAAAGCGGGAGGAATCTACAATGAGCAGTTCTTC.

As DNA, the CDR3 is TGTGCCAGCAGCCAAGATCTTTCGGACAGGCAAGAGACCCAGTACTTC. This codes for CASSQDLSDRQETQYF. The rearrangement links TRBV4-2 to TRBJ2-5; 7 bases are a match to TRBD1. Trimming at V came to 0 bases and at J to 2 bases, leaving 6 bases not matched to a gene. Germline V lookup: CDR1 LGHNA, CDR2 YNFKEQ. The CDR3 consists of 16 residues.

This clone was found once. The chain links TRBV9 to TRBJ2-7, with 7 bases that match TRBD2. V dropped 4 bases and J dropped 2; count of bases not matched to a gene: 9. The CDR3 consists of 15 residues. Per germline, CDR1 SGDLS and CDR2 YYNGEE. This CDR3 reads CASSLSPGTTYEQYF. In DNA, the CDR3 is TGTGCCAGCAGCCTCTCTCCGGGGACTACCTACGAGCAGTACTTC.

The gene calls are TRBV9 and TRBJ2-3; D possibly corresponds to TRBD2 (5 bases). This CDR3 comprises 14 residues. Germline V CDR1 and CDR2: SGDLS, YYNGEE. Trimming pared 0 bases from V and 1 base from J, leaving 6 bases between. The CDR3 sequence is CASSVVARTDTQYF. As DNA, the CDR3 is TGTGCCAGCAGCGTAGTAGCGCGCACAGATACGCAGTATTTT.

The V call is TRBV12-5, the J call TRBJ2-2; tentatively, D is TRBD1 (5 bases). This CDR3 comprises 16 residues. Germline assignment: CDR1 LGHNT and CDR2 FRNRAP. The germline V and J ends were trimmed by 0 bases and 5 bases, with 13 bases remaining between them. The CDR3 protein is CASGLVTGPGTGELFF. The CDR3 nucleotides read TGTGCTAGTGGTTTGGTAACCGGGCCAGGGACCGGGGAGCTGTTTTTT.

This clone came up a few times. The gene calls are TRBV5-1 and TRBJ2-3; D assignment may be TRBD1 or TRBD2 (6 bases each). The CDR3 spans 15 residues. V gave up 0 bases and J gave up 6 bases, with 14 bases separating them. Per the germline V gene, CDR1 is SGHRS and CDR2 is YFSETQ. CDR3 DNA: TGCGCCAGCAGCTTGGGCACCCTAGGGGGGGATACGCAGTATTTT. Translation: CASSLGTLGGDTQYF.

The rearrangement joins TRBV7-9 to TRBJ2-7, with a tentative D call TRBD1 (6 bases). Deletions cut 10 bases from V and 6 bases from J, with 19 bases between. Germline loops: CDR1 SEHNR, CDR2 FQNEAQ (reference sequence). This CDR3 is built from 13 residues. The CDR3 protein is CATQKTGVSEQYF. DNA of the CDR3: TGTGCCACCCAAAAGACAGGCGTCTCCGAGCAGTACTTC.

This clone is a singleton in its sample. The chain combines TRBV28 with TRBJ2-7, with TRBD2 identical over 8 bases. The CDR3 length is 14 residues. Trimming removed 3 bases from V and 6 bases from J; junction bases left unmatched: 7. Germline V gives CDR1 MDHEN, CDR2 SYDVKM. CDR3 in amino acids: CASSLRGARGEQYF. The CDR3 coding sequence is TGTGCCAGCAGTTTGCGGGGGGCGAGGGGCGAGCAGTACTTC.